This T cell receptor beta chain was captured in a study of T cell responses to AZD1222 COVID-19 vaccine. Study summary: Analyses pooled second doses at about 4 or about 12 weeks. Study-wide results and caveats: The sample set comprised mostly white British donors with more females, and clonal diversity was possibly underestimated. Baseline antibody screening turned up just a handful of seropositive AZD1222 recipients. Reportedly, nearly half of unique spike TCRs recognized epitopes outside B.1.351/B.1.1.7 mutations.

Data came from immunoSEQ multiplex PCR; TCRdb stores just in-frame clones and leaves some out. Among 90,000 to 120,000 clones, around 89% were seen once, and the ten largest hold roughly 7%. V lost 5 bases to trimming and J lost 6 bases; unmatched junction nucleotides: 6. This CDR3 contains 14 residues. CDR1 and CDR2 (germline): SGHTA, FQGNSA. As for this clone: Its target is unknown.

The material sequenced was peripheral blood, taken on day 0 of AZD1222 vaccination. The chain carries TRBV7-2 and TRBJ2-2; 7 bases map to TRBD1. This TCR was sampled from an adult in good health. The CDR3 nucleotides are TGTGCCAGCAGCCAACAGGGGCCCGCCGGGGAGCTGTTTTTT. This sequence encodes CASSQQGPAGELFF. The complete variable domain, with remaining parts taken from reference TRBV7-2 and TRBJ2-2, reads GAGVSQSPSNKVTEKGKDVELRCDPISGHTALYWYRQSLGQGLEFLIYFQGNSAPDKSGLPSDRFSAERTGGSVSTLTIQRTQQEDSAVYLCASSQQGPAGELFFGEGSRLTVL.